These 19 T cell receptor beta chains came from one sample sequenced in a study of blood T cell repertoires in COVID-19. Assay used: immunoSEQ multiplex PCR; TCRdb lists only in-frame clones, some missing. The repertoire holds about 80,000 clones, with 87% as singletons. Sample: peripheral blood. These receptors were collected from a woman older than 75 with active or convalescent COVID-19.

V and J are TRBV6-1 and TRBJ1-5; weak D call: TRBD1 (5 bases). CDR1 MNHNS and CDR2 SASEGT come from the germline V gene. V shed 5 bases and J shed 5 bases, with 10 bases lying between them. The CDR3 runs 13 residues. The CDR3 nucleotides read TGTGCCAGCAGTTGGGGGGGGGATCAGCCCCAGCATTTT. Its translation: CASSWGGDQPQHF.

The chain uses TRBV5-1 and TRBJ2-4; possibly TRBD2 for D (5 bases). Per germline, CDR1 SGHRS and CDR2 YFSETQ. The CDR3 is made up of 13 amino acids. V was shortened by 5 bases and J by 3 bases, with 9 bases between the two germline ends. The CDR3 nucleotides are TGCGCCAGCAGGTCGGAGGTCAAAAACATTCAGTACTTC. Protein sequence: CASRSEVKNIQYF.

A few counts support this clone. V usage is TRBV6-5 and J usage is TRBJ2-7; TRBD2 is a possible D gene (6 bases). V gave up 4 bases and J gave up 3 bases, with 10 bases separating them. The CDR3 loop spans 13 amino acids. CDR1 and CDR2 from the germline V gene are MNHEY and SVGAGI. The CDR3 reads CASSSGTFYEQYF. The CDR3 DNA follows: TGTGCCAGCAGTTCCGGGACTTTCTACGAGCAGTACTTC.

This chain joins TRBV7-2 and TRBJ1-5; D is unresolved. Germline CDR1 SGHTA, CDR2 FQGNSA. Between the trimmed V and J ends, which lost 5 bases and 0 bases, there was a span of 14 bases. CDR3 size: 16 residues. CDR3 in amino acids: CASSNRAGVSNQPQHF. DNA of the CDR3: TGTGCCAGCAGCAACCGCGCAGGTGTTAGCAATCAGCCCCAGCATTTT.

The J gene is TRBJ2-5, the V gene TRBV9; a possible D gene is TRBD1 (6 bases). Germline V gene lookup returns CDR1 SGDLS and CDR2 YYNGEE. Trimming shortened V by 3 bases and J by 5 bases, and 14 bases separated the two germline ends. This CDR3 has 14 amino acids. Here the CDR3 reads CASSETGMGETQYF. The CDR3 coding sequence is TGTGCCAGCAGCGAAACAGGGATGGGGGAGACCCAGTACTTC.

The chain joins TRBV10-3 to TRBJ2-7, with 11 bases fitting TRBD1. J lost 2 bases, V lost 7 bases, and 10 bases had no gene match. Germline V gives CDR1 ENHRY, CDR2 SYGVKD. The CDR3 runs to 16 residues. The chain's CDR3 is CAITAGQGVRTYEQYF. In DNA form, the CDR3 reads TGTGCCATCACCGCGGGACAGGGGGTTCGGACCTACGAGCAGTACTTC.

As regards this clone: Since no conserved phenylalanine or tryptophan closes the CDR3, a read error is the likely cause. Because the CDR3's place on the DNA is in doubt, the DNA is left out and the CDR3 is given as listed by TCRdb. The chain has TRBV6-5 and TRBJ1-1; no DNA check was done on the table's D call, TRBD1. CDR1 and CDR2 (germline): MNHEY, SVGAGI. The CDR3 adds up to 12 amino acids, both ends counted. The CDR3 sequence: CASSRPPGQDEM.

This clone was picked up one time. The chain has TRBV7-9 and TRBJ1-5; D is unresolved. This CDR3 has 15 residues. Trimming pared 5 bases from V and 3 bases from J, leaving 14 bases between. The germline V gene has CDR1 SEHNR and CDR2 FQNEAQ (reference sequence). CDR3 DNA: TGTGCCAGCAGCCGTGGGGAGGGAGACAATCAGCCCCAGCATTTT. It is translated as CASSRGEGDNQPQHF.

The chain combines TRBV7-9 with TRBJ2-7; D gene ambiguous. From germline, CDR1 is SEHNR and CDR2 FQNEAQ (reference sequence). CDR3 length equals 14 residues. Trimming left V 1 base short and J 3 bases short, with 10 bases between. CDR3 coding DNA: TGTGCCAGCAGCTTAGATTTCTCTTACTACGAGCAGTACTTC. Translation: CASSLDFSYYEQYF.

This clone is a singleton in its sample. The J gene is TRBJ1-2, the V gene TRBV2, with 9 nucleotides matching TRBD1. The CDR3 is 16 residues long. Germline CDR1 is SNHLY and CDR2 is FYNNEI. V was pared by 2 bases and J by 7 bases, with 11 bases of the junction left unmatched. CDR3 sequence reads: CASSERTGGYGGGYTF. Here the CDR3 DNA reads TGTGCCAGCAGTGAACGTACAGGGGGCTACGGTGGTGGCTACACCTTC.

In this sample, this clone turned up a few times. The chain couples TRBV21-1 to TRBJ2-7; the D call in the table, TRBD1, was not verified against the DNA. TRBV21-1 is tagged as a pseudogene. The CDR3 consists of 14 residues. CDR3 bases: TGTGCCAGCAGCCCCCGGACACCCCTATACGAGCAGTACTTC. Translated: CASSPRTPLYEQYF.

The CDR3 DNA reads as TGCAGCGCCAGGAGGACAGCAACTAATGAAAAACTGTTTTTT. Protein: CSARRTATNEKLFF. The rearrangement joins TRBV29-1 to TRBJ1-4, with D possibly TRBD1 on 6 matching bases. Germline assignment: CDR1 SQVTM and CDR2 ANQGSEA. With 7 bases removed from V and 0 bases from J, the gap between germline ends came to 12 bases. This CDR3 contains 14 residues.

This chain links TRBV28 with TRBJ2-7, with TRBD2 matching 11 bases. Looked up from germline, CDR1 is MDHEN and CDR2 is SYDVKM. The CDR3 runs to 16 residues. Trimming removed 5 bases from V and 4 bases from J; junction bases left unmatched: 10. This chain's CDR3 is CASSVPGTSGYYEQYF. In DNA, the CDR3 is TGTGCCAGCAGTGTCCCCGGGACTAGCGGATATTACGAGCAGTACTTC.

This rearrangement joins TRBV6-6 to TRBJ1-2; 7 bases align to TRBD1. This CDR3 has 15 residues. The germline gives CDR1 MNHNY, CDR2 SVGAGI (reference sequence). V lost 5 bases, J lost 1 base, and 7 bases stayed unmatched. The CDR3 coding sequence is TGTGCCAGCAGTACCCTTCGACAGGGTAACTATGGCTACACCTTC. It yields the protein CASSTLRQGNYGYTF.

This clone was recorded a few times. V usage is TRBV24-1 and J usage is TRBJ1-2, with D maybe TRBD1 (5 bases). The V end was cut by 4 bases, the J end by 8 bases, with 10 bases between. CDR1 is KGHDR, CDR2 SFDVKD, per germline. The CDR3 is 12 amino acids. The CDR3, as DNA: TGTGCCACCAGTGACAGGGTCCGGGGCTACACCTTC. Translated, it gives CATSDRVRGYTF.

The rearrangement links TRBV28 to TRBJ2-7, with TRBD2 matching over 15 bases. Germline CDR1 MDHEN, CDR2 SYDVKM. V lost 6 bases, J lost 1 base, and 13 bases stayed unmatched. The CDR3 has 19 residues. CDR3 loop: CASSSTRTSGRATSYEQYF. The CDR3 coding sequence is TGTGCCAGCAGCTCAACCCGGACTAGCGGGAGGGCGACGTCCTACGAGCAGTACTTC.

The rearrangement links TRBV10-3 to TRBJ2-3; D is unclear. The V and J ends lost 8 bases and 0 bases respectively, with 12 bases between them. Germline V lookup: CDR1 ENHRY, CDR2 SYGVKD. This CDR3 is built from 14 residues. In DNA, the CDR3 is TGTGCCATCGCGCCCTCGTCTAGCACAGATACGCAGTATTTT. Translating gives CAIAPSSSTDTQYF.

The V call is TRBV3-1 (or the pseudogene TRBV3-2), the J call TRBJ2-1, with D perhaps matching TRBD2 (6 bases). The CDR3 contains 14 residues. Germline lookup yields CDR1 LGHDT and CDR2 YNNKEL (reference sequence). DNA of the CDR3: TGTTCCCCTCCGGGACTCCGTTCTTACAATGAGCAGTTCTTC. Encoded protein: CSPPGLRSYNEQFF.

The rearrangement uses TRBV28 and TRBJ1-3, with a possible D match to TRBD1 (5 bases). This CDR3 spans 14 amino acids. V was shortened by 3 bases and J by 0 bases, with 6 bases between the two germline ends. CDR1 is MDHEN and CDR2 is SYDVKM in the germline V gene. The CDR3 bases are TGTGCCAGCAGTTTGGGGGGCTCTGGAAACACCATATATTTT. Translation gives CASSLGGSGNTIYF. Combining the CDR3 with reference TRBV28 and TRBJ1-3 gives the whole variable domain DVKVTQSSRYLVKRTGEKVFLECVQDMDHENMFWYRQDPGLGLRLIYFSYDVKMKEKGDIPEGYSVSREKKERFSLILESASTNQTSMYLCASSLGGSGNTIYFGEGSWLTVV.